This TCR beta chain was captured by sequencing in a study of T cell repertoires in ileal Crohn's disease. Notes on this clone: As yet, its antigen is unknown.

Findings and limits, study-wide: Endoscopic recurrence occurred in every patient whose clonality exceeded 26.8%. Mucosal expansions were suggested to be mainly CD8 T cells.

Trimming cost V 0 bases and J 0 bases, with 8 bases left between them. CDR1 and CDR2 (germline): LNHNV, YYDKDF (reference sequence). The CDR3 extends over 15 amino acids. The data were produced by immunoSEQ multiplex PCR, yet TCRdb's version contains in-frame clones alone and is incomplete. The sample consists of approximately 15,000 clones, 80% of them appearing once. The clonotype originates from an adult with Crohn's disease. The chain joins TRBV15 to TRBJ1-1; D gene ambiguous. The sequenced material came from ileal tissue. The DNA of the CDR3 is TGTGCCACCAGCAGAGATAAAAGAGTGAACACTGAAGCTTTCTTT. It is translated as CATSRDKRVNTEAFF.